Presented here are 15 T cell receptor beta chains from one specimen sequenced in a study of cytomegalovirus exposure and HLA in healthy donors. Amplification used 60 Vbeta primers and 13 Jbeta primers. TCRdb's table, derived via immunoSEQ multiplex PCR, lists solely in-frame clones and lacks some. This table holds about 130,000 clones, about 86% found once. The sample comprised PBMCs. Every receptor here comes from a man aged 18 to 30 in good health and CMV-seronegative.

The V call is TRBV19, the J call TRBJ1-4, with TRBD1 identical over 7 bases. Losses at the gene ends were 5 bases for V and 8 bases for J; bases not matched to a gene: 11. CDR1 is LNHDA and CDR2 is SQIVND in the germline V gene (reference sequence). The CDR3 sequence is 15 residues long. The CDR3 loop is CASSPRDRPSEKLFF. Here the CDR3 DNA reads TGTGCCAGTAGTCCGAGGGACAGACCATCGGAAAAACTGTTTTTT.

Only a few counts were recorded for this clone. This chain joins TRBV7-3 and TRBJ2-6; D may be TRBD1 (5 bases). Germline CDR1 and CDR2: SGHTA and FQGTGA. The CDR3 totals 16 residues. V gave up 3 bases and J gave up 2 bases, with 11 bases separating them. The CDR3 bases are TGTGCCAGCAGCTTTCAGTCAGGGACTGGGGCCAACGTCCTGACTTTC. This codes for CASSFQSGTGANVLTF.

The gene calls are TRBV2 and TRBJ2-1; D gene ambiguous. Per the germline V gene, CDR1 is SNHLY and CDR2 is FYNNEI. Trimming removed 3 bases from V and 7 bases from J, with 13 bases in between. CDR3 length equals 14 residues. The DNA for the CDR3 is TGTGCCAGCAGTGACTCGGCCCTAGATAATGAGCAGTTCTTC. It yields the protein CASSDSALDNEQFF.

This chain uses TRBV7-9 with TRBJ2-1, with 8 bases fitting TRBD1. Germline loops: CDR1 SEHNR, CDR2 FQNEAQ (reference sequence). The V and J ends lost 5 bases and 5 bases, in that order; junction bases with no gene match: 14. The CDR3 is made up of 17 amino acids. The CDR3 DNA follows: TGTGCCAGCAGCACCCCGACGGGACAGGCGGACGACAATGAGCAGTTCTTC. Translated: CASSTPTGQADDNEQFF.

This clone was recorded only once. This chain connects TRBV10-1 to TRBJ2-5, with D maybe TRBD1 (5 bases). V was trimmed by 5 bases and J by 7 bases, leaving 14 bases between them. The CDR3 is 13 amino acids. Germline loops: CDR1 WNHNN, CDR2 SYGVQD (reference sequence). The CDR3 bases are TGCGCCAGCAGTATGACAGATCGTGGGACCCAGTACTTC. Translated: CASSMTDRGTQYF.

This clone was observed a few times. The V and J genes are TRBV11-1 and TRBJ2-3; tentative D call: TRBD2 (8 bases). The CDR3 has 16 amino acids. V was shortened by 4 bases and J by 3 bases, with 17 bases between the two germline ends. Looked up from germline, CDR1 is SGHAT and CDR2 is FQDESV (reference sequence). The CDR3 nucleotides read TGTGCCAGCAGCTCCGGGGGGGGACAGAATACAGATACGCAGTATTTT. This gives the protein CASSSGGGQNTDTQYF.

This clone was seen only a few times. The chain carries TRBV5-1 and TRBJ2-7; tentative D call: TRBD1 (6 bases). Germline V gene data show CDR1 as SGHRS and CDR2 as YFSETQ. V was pared by 4 bases and J by 2 bases, with 13 bases between. The CDR3 is 14 residues long. The CDR3, as DNA: TGCGCCAGCAGCCCCGGGACAATAACCTACGAGCAGTACTTC. This gives the protein CASSPGTITYEQYF.

The sample holds one count of this clone. The chain recombines TRBV7-9 with TRBJ1-5; D unclear. Germline CDR1 SEHNR, CDR2 FQNEAQ (reference sequence). V gave up 5 bases and J gave up 4 bases, with 6 bases separating them. The CDR3 has 12 residues. CDR3 nucleotide sequence: TGTGCCAGCAGCACCGCGAATCAGCCCCAGCATTTT. Protein product: CASSTANQPQHF. The whole variable domain, filled in from reference TRBV7-9 and TRBJ1-5, reads DTGVSQNPRHKITKRGQNVTFRCDPISEHNRLYWYRQTLGQGPEFLTYFQNEAQLEKSRLLSDRFSAERPKGSFSTLEIQRTEQGDSAMYLCASSTANQPQHFGDGTRLSIL.

The chain carries TRBV2 and TRBJ1-1, with D unclear. V lost 7 bases to trimming and J lost 0 bases, with 15 bases between them. The germline V gene encodes CDR1 SNHLY and CDR2 FYNNEI. The CDR3 has 15 amino acids. The CDR3 loop reads CASTGGIRMNTEAFF. CDR3 nucleotides: TGTGCCAGCACCGGAGGTATCCGTATGAACACTGAAGCTTTCTTT. Using reference TRBV2 and TRBJ1-1 for the parts outside the CDR3, the full variable domain is EPEVTQTPSHQVTQMGQEVILRCVPISNHLYFYWYRQILGQKVEFLVSFYNNEISEKSEIFDDQFSVERPDGSNFTLKIRSTKLEDSAMYFCASTGGIRMNTEAFFGQGTRLTVV.

The rearrangement uses TRBV19 and TRBJ1-4; 7 bases agree with TRBD1. The germline V gene has CDR1 LNHDA and CDR2 SQIVND (reference sequence). CDR3 length: 15 amino acids. The junction had 8 bases not matched to a gene; V was cut back by 5 bases and J by 5 bases. The CDR3 coding sequence is TGTGCCAGTAGTTTCCGCCGGGACAGAAATGAAAAACTGTTTTTT. Translating gives CASSFRRDRNEKLFF.

The V and J genes are TRBV6-6 and TRBJ1-2; D is ambiguous. V lost 2 bases, J lost 4 bases, and 11 bases lay in between. This CDR3 is built from 14 residues. Germline CDR1 reads MNHNY; CDR2 reads SVGAGI (reference sequence). The CDR3 DNA reads TGTGCCAGCAGTTACGGCCGAAACCGCTATGGCTACACCTTC. It yields the protein CASSYGRNRYGYTF.

The V and J genes are TRBV9 and TRBJ1-6; 10 bases are shared with TRBD1. The length of the CDR3 is 15 residues. V trimming: 3 bases; J trimming: 15 bases; junction bases outside the gene matches: 12. The germline CDR1 and CDR2 sequences are SGDLS and YYNGEE. CDR3 DNA: TGTGCCAGCAGCGCTATACGACAGGGGGCCTGGGGCCTCCACTTT. It encodes CASSAIRQGAWGLHF.

This clone appeared a few times. The CDR3 reads CASSLGVSSPLHF. The DNA of the CDR3 is TGCGCCAGCAGCTTAGGGGTGAGCTCACCCCTCCACTTT. The J gene is TRBJ1-6, the V gene TRBV5-1, with D perhaps matching TRBD1 (5 bases). Looked up from germline, CDR1 is SGHRS and CDR2 is YFSETQ. The V end was cut by 2 bases, the J end by 10 bases, with 10 bases between. The CDR3 has 13 amino acids.

The chain joins TRBV2 to TRBJ1-2; 9 nucleotides agree with TRBD1. Germline values: CDR1 SNHLY, CDR2 FYNNEI. The J segment lost 6 bases and the V segment lost 6 bases, leaving 2 bases of the junction unmatched. The CDR3 is 12 amino acids. The CDR3 bases are TGTGCCAGCAGGAGGACAGGGGATGGCTACACCTTC. As protein: CASRRTGDGYTF.

V usage is TRBV27 and J usage is TRBJ1-2, with 10 bases fitting TRBD1. The CDR3 extends over 13 amino acids. J was trimmed by 8 bases and V by 3 bases; bases with no gene match: 3. The germline CDR1 and CDR2 sequences are MNHEY and SMNVEV (reference sequence). The CDR3 bases are TGTGCCAGCAGTTTCCGACAGGGGGCAGGCTACACCTTC. Protein product: CASSFRQGAGYTF.